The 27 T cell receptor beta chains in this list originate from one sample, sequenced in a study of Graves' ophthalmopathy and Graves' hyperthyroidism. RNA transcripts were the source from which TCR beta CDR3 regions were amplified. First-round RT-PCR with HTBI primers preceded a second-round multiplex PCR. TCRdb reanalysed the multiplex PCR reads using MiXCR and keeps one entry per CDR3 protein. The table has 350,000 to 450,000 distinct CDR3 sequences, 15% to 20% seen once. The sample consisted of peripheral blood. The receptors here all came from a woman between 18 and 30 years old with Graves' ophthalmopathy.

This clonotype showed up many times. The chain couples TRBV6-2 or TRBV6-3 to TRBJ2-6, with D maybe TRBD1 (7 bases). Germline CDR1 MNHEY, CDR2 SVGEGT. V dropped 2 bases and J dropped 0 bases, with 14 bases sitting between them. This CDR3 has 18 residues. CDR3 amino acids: CASSYGGTASSGANVLTF. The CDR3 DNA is TGTGCCAGCAGTTACGGAGGGACAGCTAGCTCTGGGGCCAACGTCCTGACTTTC.

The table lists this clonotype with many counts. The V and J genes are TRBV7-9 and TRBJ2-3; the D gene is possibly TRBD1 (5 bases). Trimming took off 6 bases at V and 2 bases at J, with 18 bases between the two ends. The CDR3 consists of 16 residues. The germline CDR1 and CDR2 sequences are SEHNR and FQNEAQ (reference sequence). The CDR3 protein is CASRILGHTATDTQYF. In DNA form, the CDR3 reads TGTGCCAGCAGAATCCTCGGACACACAGCCACAGATACGCAGTATTTT.

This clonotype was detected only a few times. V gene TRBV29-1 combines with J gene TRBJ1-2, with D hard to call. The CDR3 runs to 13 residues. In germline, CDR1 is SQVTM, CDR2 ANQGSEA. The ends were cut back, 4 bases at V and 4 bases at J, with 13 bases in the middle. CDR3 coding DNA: TGCAGCGTTGGATTGGATAACTCCTATGGCTACACCTTC. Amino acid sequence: CSVGLDNSYGYTF.

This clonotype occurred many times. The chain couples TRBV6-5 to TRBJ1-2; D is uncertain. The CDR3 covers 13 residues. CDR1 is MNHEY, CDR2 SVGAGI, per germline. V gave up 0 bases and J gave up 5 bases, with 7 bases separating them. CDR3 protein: CASSYSANYGYTF. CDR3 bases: TGTGCCAGCAGTTACTCAGCAAATTATGGCTACACCTTC.

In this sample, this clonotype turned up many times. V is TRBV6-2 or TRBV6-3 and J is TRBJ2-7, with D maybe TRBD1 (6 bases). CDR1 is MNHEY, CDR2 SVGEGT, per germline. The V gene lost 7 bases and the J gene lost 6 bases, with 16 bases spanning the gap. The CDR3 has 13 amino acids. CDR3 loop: CASKRDTPSEQYF. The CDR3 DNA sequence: TGTGCCAGCAAGAGGGACACCCCCTCCGAGCAGTACTTC.

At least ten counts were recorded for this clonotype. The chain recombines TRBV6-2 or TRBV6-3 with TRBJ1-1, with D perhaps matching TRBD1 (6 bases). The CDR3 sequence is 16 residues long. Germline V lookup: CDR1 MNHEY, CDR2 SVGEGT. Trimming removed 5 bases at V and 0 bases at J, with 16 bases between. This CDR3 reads CASSPPTGRMNTEAFF. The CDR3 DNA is TGTGCCAGCAGTCCCCCGACAGGCCGAATGAACACTGAAGCTTTCTTT.

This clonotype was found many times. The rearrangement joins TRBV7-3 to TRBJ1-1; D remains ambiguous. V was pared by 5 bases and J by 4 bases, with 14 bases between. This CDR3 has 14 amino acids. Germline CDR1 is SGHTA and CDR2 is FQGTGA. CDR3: CASSPQRGATEAFF. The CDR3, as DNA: TGTGCCAGCAGCCCGCAGCGTGGAGCCACTGAAGCTTTCTTT.

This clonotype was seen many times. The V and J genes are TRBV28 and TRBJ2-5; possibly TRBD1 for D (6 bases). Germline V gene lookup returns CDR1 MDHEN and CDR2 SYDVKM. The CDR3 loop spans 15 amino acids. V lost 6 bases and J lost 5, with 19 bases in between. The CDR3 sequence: CASSLRQGLGETQYF. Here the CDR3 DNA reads TGTGCCAGCAGCCTAAGGCAGGGGTTGGGGGAGACCCAGTACTTC.

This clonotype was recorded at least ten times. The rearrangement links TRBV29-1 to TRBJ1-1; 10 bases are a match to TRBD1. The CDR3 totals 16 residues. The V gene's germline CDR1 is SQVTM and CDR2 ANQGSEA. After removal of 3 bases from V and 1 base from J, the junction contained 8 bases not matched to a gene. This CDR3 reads CSVDWGTGATNTEAFF. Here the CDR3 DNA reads TGCAGCGTTGATTGGGGGACAGGGGCTACGAACACTGAAGCTTTCTTT.

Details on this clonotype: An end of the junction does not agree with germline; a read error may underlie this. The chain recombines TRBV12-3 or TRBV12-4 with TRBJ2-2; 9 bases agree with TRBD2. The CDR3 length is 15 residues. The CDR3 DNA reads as TGTGCCAGCAGCTTAGCGGGAGTGCGCAGTGGGGAGCTGTTTTTT. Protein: CASSLAGVRSGELFF.

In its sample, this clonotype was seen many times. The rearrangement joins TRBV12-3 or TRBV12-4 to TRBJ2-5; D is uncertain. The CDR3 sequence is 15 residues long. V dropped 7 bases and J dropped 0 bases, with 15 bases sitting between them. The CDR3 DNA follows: TGTGCCAGCACCCGCGGTTCTACGTACCAAGAGACCCAGTACTTC. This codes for CASTRGSTYQETQYF.

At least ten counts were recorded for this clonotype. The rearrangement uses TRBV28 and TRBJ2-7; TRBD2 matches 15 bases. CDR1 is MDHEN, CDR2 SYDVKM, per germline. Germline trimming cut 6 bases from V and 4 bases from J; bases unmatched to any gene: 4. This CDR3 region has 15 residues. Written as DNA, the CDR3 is TGTGCCAGCAGCTCCGGGACTAGCGGGAGGTACGAGCAGTACTTC. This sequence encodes CASSSGTSGRYEQYF.

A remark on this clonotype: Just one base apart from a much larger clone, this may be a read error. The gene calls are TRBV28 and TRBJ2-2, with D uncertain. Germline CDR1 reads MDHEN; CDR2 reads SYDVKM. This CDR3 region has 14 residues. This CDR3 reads CARSLFPDTGELFF. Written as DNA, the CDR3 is TGTGCCAGAAGTTTATTTCCAGACACCGGGGAGCTGTTTTTT.

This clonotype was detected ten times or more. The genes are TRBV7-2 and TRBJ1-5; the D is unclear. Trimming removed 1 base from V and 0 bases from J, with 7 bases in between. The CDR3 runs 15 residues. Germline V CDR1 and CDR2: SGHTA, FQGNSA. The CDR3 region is CASSLGSNSNQPQHF. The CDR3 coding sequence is TGTGCCAGCAGCTTAGGAAGCAATAGCAATCAGCCCCAGCATTTT.

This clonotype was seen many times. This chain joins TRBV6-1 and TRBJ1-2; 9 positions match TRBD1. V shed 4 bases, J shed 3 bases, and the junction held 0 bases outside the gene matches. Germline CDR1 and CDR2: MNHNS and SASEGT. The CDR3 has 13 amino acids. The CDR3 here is CASSGDRDYGYTF. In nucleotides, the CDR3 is TGTGCCAGCAGTGGGGACAGGGACTATGGCTACACCTTC.

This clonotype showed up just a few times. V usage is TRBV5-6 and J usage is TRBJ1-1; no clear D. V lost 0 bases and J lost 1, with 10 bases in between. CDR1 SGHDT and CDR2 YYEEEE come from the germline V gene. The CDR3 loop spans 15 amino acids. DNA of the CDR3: TGTGCCAGCAGCTTGGTAGGCGAGAGGAACACTGAAGCTTTCTTT. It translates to CASSLVGERNTEAFF.

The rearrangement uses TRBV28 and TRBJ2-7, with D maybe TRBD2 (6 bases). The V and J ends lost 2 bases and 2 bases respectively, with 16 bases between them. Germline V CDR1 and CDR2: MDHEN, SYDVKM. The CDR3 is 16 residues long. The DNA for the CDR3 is TGTGCCAGCAGTTTAGGTGCGAGCGGGTTTACCTACGAGCAGTACTTC. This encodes CASSLGASGFTYEQYF.

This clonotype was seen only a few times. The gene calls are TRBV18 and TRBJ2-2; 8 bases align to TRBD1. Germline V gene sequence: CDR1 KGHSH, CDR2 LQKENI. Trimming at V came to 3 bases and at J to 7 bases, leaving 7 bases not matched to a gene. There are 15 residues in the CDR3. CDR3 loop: CASSPQGQVGGELFF. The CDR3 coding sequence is TGTGCCAGCTCACCGCAGGGACAGGTTGGCGGGGAGCTGTTTTTT. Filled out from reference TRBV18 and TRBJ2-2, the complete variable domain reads NAGVMQNPRHLVRRRGQEARLRCSPMKGHSHVYWYRQLPEEGLKFMVYLQKENIIDESGMPKERFSAEFPKEGPSILRIQQVVRGDSAAYFCASSPQGQVGGELFFGEGSRLTVL.

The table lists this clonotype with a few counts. CDR3 in DNA: TGTGCCACCGCTTCAGGGGACAATGAGCAGTTCTTC. Translating it yields CATASGDNEQFF. V gene TRBV24-1 combines with J gene TRBJ2-1; possible D gene TRBD1, 6 bases. CDR3 length: 12 residues. Trimming cost V 9 bases and J 5 bases, with 10 bases left between them. Germline V lookup: CDR1 KGHDR, CDR2 SFDVKD.

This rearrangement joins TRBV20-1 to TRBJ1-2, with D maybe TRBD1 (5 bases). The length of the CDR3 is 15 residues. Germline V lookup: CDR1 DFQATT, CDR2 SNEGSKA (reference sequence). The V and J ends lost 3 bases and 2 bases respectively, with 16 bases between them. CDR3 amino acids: CSASEEGIRNYGYTF. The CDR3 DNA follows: TGCAGTGCTAGTGAGGAGGGGATAAGGAACTATGGCTACACCTTC.

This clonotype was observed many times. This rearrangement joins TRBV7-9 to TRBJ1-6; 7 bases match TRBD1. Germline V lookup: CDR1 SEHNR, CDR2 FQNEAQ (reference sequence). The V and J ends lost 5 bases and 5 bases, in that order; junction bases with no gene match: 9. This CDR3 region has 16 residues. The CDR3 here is CASSKYGTENNSPLHF. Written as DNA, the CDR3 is TGTGCCAGCAGCAAATACGGGACAGAGAATAATTCACCCCTCCACTTT.

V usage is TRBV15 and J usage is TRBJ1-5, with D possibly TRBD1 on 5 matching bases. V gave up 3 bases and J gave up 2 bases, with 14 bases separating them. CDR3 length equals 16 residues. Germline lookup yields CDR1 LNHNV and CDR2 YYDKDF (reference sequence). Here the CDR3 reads CATSRYQGSGNQPQHF. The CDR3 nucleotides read TGTGCCACCAGCAGGTACCAGGGTTCTGGCAATCAGCCCCAGCATTTT.

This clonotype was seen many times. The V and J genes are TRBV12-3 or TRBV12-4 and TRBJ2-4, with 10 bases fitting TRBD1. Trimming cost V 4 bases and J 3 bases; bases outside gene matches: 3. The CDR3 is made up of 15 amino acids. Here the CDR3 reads CASSSGQGYKNIQYF. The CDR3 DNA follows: TGTGCCAGCAGTTCGGGACAGGGGTACAAAAACATTCAGTACTTC.

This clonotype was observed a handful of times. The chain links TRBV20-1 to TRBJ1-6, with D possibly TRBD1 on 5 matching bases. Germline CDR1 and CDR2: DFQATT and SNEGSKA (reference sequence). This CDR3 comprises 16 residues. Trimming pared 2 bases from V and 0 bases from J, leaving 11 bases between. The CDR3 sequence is CSARTGVSSYNSPLHF. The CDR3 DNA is TGCAGTGCTAGAACAGGAGTAAGCTCCTATAATTCACCCCTCCACTTT.

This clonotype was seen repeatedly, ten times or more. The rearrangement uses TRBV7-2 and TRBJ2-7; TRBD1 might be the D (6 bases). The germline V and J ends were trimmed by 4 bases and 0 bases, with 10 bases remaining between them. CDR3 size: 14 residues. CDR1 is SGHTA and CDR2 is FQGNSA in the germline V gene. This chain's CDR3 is CASSYRDNSYEQYF. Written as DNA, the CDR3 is TGTGCCAGCAGCTACCGGGACAACTCCTACGAGCAGTACTTC.

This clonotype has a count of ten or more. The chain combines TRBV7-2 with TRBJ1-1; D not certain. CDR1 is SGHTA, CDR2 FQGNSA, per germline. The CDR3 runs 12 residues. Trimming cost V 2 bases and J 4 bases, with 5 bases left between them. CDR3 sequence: CASSLLTTEAFF. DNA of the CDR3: TGTGCCAGCAGCTTACTAACCACTGAAGCTTTCTTT.

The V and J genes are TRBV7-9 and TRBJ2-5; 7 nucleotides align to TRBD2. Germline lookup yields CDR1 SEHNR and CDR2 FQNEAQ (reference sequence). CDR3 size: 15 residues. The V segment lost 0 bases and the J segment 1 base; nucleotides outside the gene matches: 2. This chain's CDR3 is CASSLASSGQETQYF. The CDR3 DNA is TGTGCCAGCAGCTTAGCGTCTAGCGGCCAAGAGACCCAGTACTTC.